The source of this T cell receptor beta chain is a study of cytomegalovirus exposure and HLA in healthy donors. The primer mix had 60 Vbeta and 13 Jbeta primers. Some clones are missing from TCRdb's copy, which holds only in-frame ones; the method was immunoSEQ multiplex PCR. The data show about 120,000 clones, roughly 80% seen once. In germline, CDR1 is SGHTA, CDR2 FQGNSA. Losses at the gene ends were 5 bases for V and 2 bases for J; bases not matched to a gene: 12. The CDR3 consists of 18 residues. The sequence derives from a woman in her forties in good health and CMV-seropositive. The sequencing sample was made of PBMCs. This chain connects TRBV7-2 to TRBJ2-3; 11 bases align to TRBD2. The CDR3 DNA reads as TGTGCCAGCAGCCGAGATTCTCTAGCGGGAGGACACACAGATACGCAGTATTTT. Protein product: CASSRDSLAGGHTDTQYF.